The rows below give T cell receptor beta chains drawn from one sample of a study of T cell responses to AZD1222 COVID-19 vaccine. Assay: immunoSEQ multiplex PCR; the TCRdb copy retains only in-frame clones and omits some. The table shows about 93,000 clones, with just under 90% occurring only once. The input for sequencing was peripheral blood, taken on day 0 of MenACWY control vaccination. The receptors originated from an adult in good health. Both conserved end residues are part of each CDR3. Fields, in order: V gene, CDR3 length, J gene, D gene, clone size, CDR3 protein, CDR3 DNA. The D gene is left open where the match is weak. Size values are once, few and many counts, or a class for expanded clones, and some rows have none.

TRBV19	14	TRBJ1-5	-	-	CASSMGAGFQPQHF	TGTGCCAGTAGTATGGGGGCAGGGTTCCAGCCCCAGCATTTT
TRBV4-1	15	TRBJ2-5	TRBD2	-	CASSQAGGKQETQYF	TGCGCCAGCAGCCAAGCGGGGGGGAAACAAGAGACCCAGTACTTC
TRBV12-3/TRBV12-4	13	TRBJ2-5	-	-	CASSFFHQETQYF	TGTGCCAGCAGTTTTTTCCACCAAGAGACCCAGTACTTC
TRBV6-5	14	TRBJ1-6	-	-	CASRPVRGGSPLHF	TGTGCCAGCAGGCCCGTTAGGGGGGGATCACCCCTCCACTTT
TRBV29-1	12	TRBJ2-5	-	-	CSARVYQETQYF	TGCAGCGCCCGAGTCTACCAAGAGACCCAGTACTTC
TRBV15	13	TRBJ1-1	-	-	CATSGPGRGEAFF	TGTGCCACCAGCGGTCCCGGCCGGGGAGAAGCTTTCTTT
TRBV7-2	13	TRBJ1-1	-	-	CASSFSGYTEAFF	TGTGCCAGCAGCTTCTCAGGGTACACTGAAGCTTTCTTT
TRBV5-1	16	TRBJ1-3	-	few	CASSLAGGVSGNTIYF	TGCGCCAGCAGCTTGGCCGGGGGCGTCTCTGGAAACACCATATATTTT
TRBV3-1/TRBV3-2	15	TRBJ2-2	TRBD2	-	CASRASGGNTGELFF	TGTGCCAGCAGGGCTAGCGGGGGGAACACCGGGGAGCTGTTTTTT
TRBV4-3	16	TRBJ2-2	-	-	CASSQVSGTRSGELFF	TGCGCCAGCAGCCAAGTATCGGGGACGAGAAGCGGGGAGCTGTTTTTT
TRBV3-1/TRBV3-2	14	TRBJ1-6	-	-	CASSTAWRGSPLHF	TGTGCCAGCAGCACCGCTTGGCGGGGATCACCCCTCCACTTT
TRBV29-1	12	TRBJ2-3	TRBD2	-	CSVGEGTDTQYF	TGCAGCGTTGGGGAGGGGACAGATACGCAGTATTTT
TRBV3-1/TRBV3-2	18	TRBJ2-3	TRBD2	-	CASSQFSGGAEGTDTQYF	TGTGCCAGCAGCCAGTTTAGCGGGGGGGCCGAGGGCACAGATACGCAGTATTTT